The 21 T cell receptor beta chains below were found in one sample sequenced in a study of blood T cell repertoires in COVID-19. Libraries were prepared by immunoSEQ multiplex PCR; TCRdb keeps only in-frame clonotypes and omits some of them. Of fewer than 450,000 clones listed, more than 75% are singletons. The sample taken for sequencing was peripheral blood. The receptors originated from a young woman who had recovered from COVID-19.

V usage is TRBV7-9 and J usage is TRBJ1-5; 8 bases are a match to TRBD1. This CDR3 is built from 12 residues. V dropped 5 bases and J dropped 11; count of bases not matched to a gene: 5. Germline V lookup: CDR1 SEHNR, CDR2 FQNEAQ (reference sequence). As DNA, the CDR3 is TGTGCCAGCAGCGCGGACAGGGCGTCCCAGCATTTT. Its protein product is CASSADRASQHF.

The sample holds one count of this clone. The chain combines TRBV7-2 with TRBJ2-3; no firm D call. Per the germline V gene, CDR1 is SGHTA and CDR2 is FQGNSA. CDR3 length: 13 residues. Between the trimmed V and J ends, which lost 6 bases and 4 bases, there was a span of 11 bases. CDR3 region: CASSYSLADTQYF. The CDR3 nucleotides are TGTGCCAGCAGTTATAGCTTAGCAGATACGCAGTATTTT. Combining the CDR3 with reference TRBV7-2 and TRBJ2-3 gives the whole variable domain GAGVSQSPSNKVTEKGKDVELRCDPISGHTALYWYRQSLGQGLEFLIYFQGNSAPDKSGLPSDRFSAERTGGSVSTLTIQRTQQEDSAVYLCASSYSLADTQYFGPGTRLTVL.

The gene calls are TRBV5-4 and TRBJ2-7; 8 bases are shared with TRBD1. The CDR3 loop spans 14 amino acids. The V gene end was trimmed by 3 bases and the J gene end by 4 bases; junction bases not matched to a gene: 6. Germline-derived CDR1 and CDR2 are SGHNT and YYREEE (reference sequence). The CDR3 loop is CASSSDQGAYEQYV. The CDR3 nucleotides are TGTGCCAGCAGCTCAGACCAGGGGGCTTACGAGCAGTACGTC.

V usage is TRBV6-6 and J usage is TRBJ2-2; no reliable D call. The CDR3 totals 15 residues. Germline V gene lookup returns CDR1 MNHNY and CDR2 SVGAGI (reference sequence). V was cut by 2 bases and J by 0 bases, with 7 bases left in between. The CDR3 loop reads CASSYHRANTGELFF. CDR3 sequence (DNA): TGTGCCAGCAGTTACCACAGAGCGAACACCGGGGAGCTGTTTTTT.

V is TRBV7-9 and J is TRBJ2-1; 13 nucleotides line up with TRBD2. V dropped 3 bases and J dropped 6; count of bases not matched to a gene: 2. Germline V gene sequence: CDR1 SEHNR, CDR2 FQNEAQ (reference sequence). This CDR3 comprises 15 residues. The chain's CDR3 is CASSFRTSGSNEQFF. For the CDR3, the DNA is TGTGCCAGCAGCTTCCGGACTAGCGGGAGCAATGAGCAGTTCTTC.

This chain connects TRBV25-1 to TRBJ1-5; unclear D gene. Trimming removed 2 bases at V and 9 bases at J, with 14 bases between. CDR1 and CDR2 (germline): MGHDK, SYGVNS. The CDR3 is 14 amino acids. The CDR3 nucleotides are TGTGCCAGCAGTGAAGGTAACAGCCAAGGGCCCCAGCATTTT. This translates into CASSEGNSQGPQHF.

The chain uses TRBV30 and TRBJ2-1, with 7 bases that match TRBD2. The V gene end was trimmed by 2 bases and the J gene end by 3 bases; junction bases not matched to a gene: 4. This CDR3 is 14 amino acids long. Germline V lookup: CDR1 GTSNPN, CDR2 SVGIG (reference sequence). The CDR3 reads CAWSSWGGYNEQFF. In nucleotides, the CDR3 is TGTGCCTGGAGTTCCTGGGGGGGCTACAATGAGCAGTTCTTC.

The chain recombines TRBV3-1 (or the pseudogene TRBV3-2) with TRBJ1-1; TRBD1 matches at 7 bases. The CDR3 contains 14 residues. CDR1 and CDR2 (germline): LGHDT, YNNKEL (reference sequence). The V gene end was trimmed by 6 bases and the J gene end by 1 base; junction bases not matched to a gene: 5. Here the CDR3 DNA reads TGTGCCAGCAGTACAGGGGCTTCGAACACTGAAGCTTTCTTT. It specifies CASSTGASNTEAFF.

This clone has only a few counts. The chain has TRBV18 and TRBJ2-7; the match to TRBD1 covers 7 bases. Germline loops: CDR1 KGHSH, CDR2 LQKENI. The CDR3 totals 13 residues. The V and J ends lost 6 bases and 2 bases, in that order; junction bases with no gene match: 4. The CDR3 region is CASSFGTAYEQYV. DNA of the CDR3: TGTGCCAGCTCTTTCGGGACAGCCTACGAGCAGTACGTC.

The chain joins TRBV27 to TRBJ2-3; 10 bases map to TRBD2. V shed 0 bases and J 6 bases; nucleotides not matched to a gene: 9. Germline CDR1 MNHEY, CDR2 SMNVEV (reference sequence). The CDR3 loop spans 17 amino acids. The CDR3 DNA follows: TGTGCCAGCAGTTTATCCCTACTAGCGGGAAGTTTGGATACGCAGTATTTT. Translating gives CASSLSLLAGSLDTQYF.

The gene calls are TRBV5-6 and TRBJ1-3; tentative D call: TRBD1 (6 bases). The CDR3 runs to 18 residues. V was clipped by 0 bases and J by 0 bases, with 16 bases between them. Germline values: CDR1 SGHDT, CDR2 YYEEEE. The CDR3 loop is CASSLVGAGVSSGNTIYF. CDR3 bases: TGTGCCAGCAGCTTGGTCGGGGCAGGGGTAAGCTCTGGAAACACCATATATTTT.

The chain carries TRBV30 and TRBJ1-2; a weak D match, TRBD1 (6 bases). CDR1 and CDR2 from the germline V gene are GTSNPN and SVGIG (reference sequence). The V end was cut by 4 bases, the J end by 5 bases, with 11 bases between. There are 12 residues in the CDR3. The CDR3 is CAWTTGTYGYTF. In DNA form, the CDR3 reads TGTGCCTGGACAACAGGGACATATGGCTACACCTTC.

The rearrangement links TRBV19 to TRBJ1-2; weak D call: TRBD1 (5 bases). Germline values: CDR1 LNHDA, CDR2 SQIVND (reference sequence). The CDR3 is 12 amino acids. Trimming left V 3 bases short and J 7 bases short, with 9 bases between. CDR3 bases: TGTGCCAGTAGTATTCTTAGGGGTGGCTACACCTTC. Its translation: CASSILRGGYTF.

The chain couples TRBV7-2 to TRBJ2-2; 11 nucleotides line up with TRBD2. After removal of 5 bases from V and 2 bases from J, the junction contained 7 bases not matched to a gene. The CDR3 runs 17 residues. Looked up from germline, CDR1 is SGHTA and CDR2 is FQGNSA. CDR3 region: CASSLRGTSGNTGELFF. CDR3 DNA: TGTGCCAGCAGCCTCAGAGGGACTAGCGGAAACACCGGGGAGCTGTTTTTT.

V gene TRBV7-7 combines with J gene TRBJ1-1, with D hard to call. The CDR3 runs 17 residues. Looked up from germline, CDR1 is SSHAT and CDR2 is FNYEAQ (reference sequence). V was clipped by 3 bases and J by 0 bases, with 17 bases between them. CDR3 DNA: TGTGCCAGCAGCTTCTTATCCAATAGGAGTTTGAACACTGAAGCTTTCTTT. Translating it yields CASSFLSNRSLNTEAFF.

J is TRBJ2-3 and V is TRBV5-1; 9 bases match TRBD2. CDR3 length: 16 amino acids. Germline trimming cut 4 bases from V and 7 bases from J; bases unmatched to any gene: 13. CDR1 and CDR2 from the germline V gene are SGHRS and YFSETQ. The CDR3 coding sequence is TGCGCCAGCAGCCCCAGTATAGCGGGAGTAAGCAATACGCAGTATTTT. This encodes CASSPSIAGVSNTQYF.

The chain employs TRBV19 and TRBJ2-2; no reliable D call. The CDR3 is 15 amino acids. Germline CDR1 is LNHDA and CDR2 is SQIVND (reference sequence). V gave up 2 bases and J gave up 5 bases, with 12 bases separating them. Here the CDR3 DNA reads TGTGCCAGTAGTATACTAACAACGAGGACCGGGGAGCTGTTTTTT. Translating gives CASSILTTRTGELFF.

The chain employs TRBV12-3 or TRBV12-4 and TRBJ1-1, with unresolved D. The CDR3 length is 12 residues. Between the trimmed V and J ends, which lost 6 bases and 1 base, there was a span of 6 bases. CDR3 in amino acids: CASSSENTEAFF. CDR3 sequence (DNA): TGTGCCAGCAGCTCAGAGAACACTGAAGCTTTCTTT.

The chain combines TRBV11-2 with TRBJ2-3; D remains ambiguous. In germline, CDR1 is SGHAT, CDR2 FQNNGV. Trimming removed 2 bases from V and 1 base from J, with 7 bases in between. This CDR3 contains 14 residues. CDR3 region: CASSLYPGTDTQYF. CDR3 nucleotides: TGTGCCAGCAGCTTATACCCGGGCACAGATACGCAGTATTTT. Based on the CDR3 plus reference TRBV11-2 and TRBJ2-3, the full variable domain is EAGVAQSPRYKIIEKRQSVAFWCNPISGHATLYWYQQILGQGPKLLIQFQNNGVVDDSQLPKDRFSAERLKGVDSTLKIQPAKLEDSAVYLCASSLYPGTDTQYFGPGTRLTVL.

The chain recombines TRBV7-9 with TRBJ1-4; possible D gene TRBD1, 6 bases. There are 11 residues in the CDR3. The V gene lost 7 bases and the J gene lost 8 bases, with 8 bases spanning the gap. Per germline, CDR1 SEHNR and CDR2 FQNEAQ (reference sequence). The CDR3 DNA follows: TGTGCCAGCACCCAGGGGGAAAAACTGTTTTTT. Encoded protein: CASTQGEKLFF.

J is TRBJ1-5 and V is TRBV5-1, with D maybe TRBD1 (5 bases). The germline V gene has CDR1 SGHRS and CDR2 YFSETQ. This CDR3 comprises 15 residues. V gave up 4 bases and J gave up 4 bases, with 15 bases separating them. DNA of the CDR3: TGCGCCAGCAGCGCGACGGGACTGAAGAATCAGCCCCAGCATTTT. Amino acid sequence: CASSATGLKNQPQHF.